This entry concerns a single TCR beta chain. Its antigen is not identified. The sample comes from a study of OX40 agonist ivuxolimab in advanced cancers. Across the study: Clinicians treated patients with ivuxolimab, an agonistic anti-OX40 (CD134) antibody.

Study conclusions and caveats: The CD4+ and CD8+ T cells in the blood had expanded clonally by week 6 at 0.1 to 3.0 mg/kg. Expanded peripheral T-cell antigen specificity went undetermined.

CDR1 is SQVTM, CDR2 ANQGSEA, per germline. The CDR3 has 12 amino acids. Trimming shortened V by 7 bases and J by 5 bases, and 14 bases separated the two germline ends. TCRdb's table, derived via immunoSEQ multiplex PCR, lists solely in-frame clones and lacks some. The sample holds about 71,000 clones, around 94% seen once. The chain employs TRBV29-1 and TRBJ1-1; D is undetermined. The TCR originated in an adult with an advanced solid tumor such as melanoma, head and neck, liver or kidney cancer. The sample in question was CD4+ or CD8+ T cells sorted from blood, obtained in a trial of the OX40 agonist ivuxolimab. This CDR3 reads CSARWGGTEAFF. In DNA, the CDR3 is TGCAGCGCCCGGTGGGGTGGGACTGAAGCTTTCTTT.